This T cell receptor beta chain came from a study of T cell responses to AZD1222 COVID-19 vaccine. Study results and caveats: Only a handful of AZD1222 recipients, five to seven in all, had baseline seropositivity. Most donors were white British and more were female, and clonal diversity was possibly underestimated.

About this clone itself: What it binds is not known.

This CDR3 is 13 amino acids long. Unmatched junction bases numbered 8, after V lost 7 bases and J lost 6 bases. The germline V gene has CDR1 WNHNN and CDR2 SYGVQD (reference sequence). TCRdb keeps only in-frame clones here, not all; method: immunoSEQ multiplex PCR. The sample has about 140,000 clones, about 88% seen once. This receptor was identified in an adult who received the AZD1222 COVID-19 vaccine. The sample in question was peripheral blood, obtained 28 days after the second AZD1222 dose. The V call is TRBV10-1, the J call TRBJ2-7, with TRBD1 matching 8 bases. Here the CDR3 reads CASTNQQGGEQYF. CDR3 coding DNA: TGCGCCAGCACCAACCAACAGGGGGGCGAGCAGTACTTC.